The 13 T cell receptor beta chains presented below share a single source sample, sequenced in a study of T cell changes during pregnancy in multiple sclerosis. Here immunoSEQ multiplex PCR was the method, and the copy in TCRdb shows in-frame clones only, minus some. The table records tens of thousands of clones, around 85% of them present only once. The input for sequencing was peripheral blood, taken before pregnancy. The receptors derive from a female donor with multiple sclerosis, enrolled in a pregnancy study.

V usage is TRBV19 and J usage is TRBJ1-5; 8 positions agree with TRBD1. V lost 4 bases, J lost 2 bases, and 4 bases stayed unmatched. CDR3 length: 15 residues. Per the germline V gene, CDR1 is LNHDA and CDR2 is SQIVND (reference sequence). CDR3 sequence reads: CASSTDRVGNQPQHF. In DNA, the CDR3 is TGTGCCAGTAGTACGGACAGGGTTGGCAATCAGCCCCAGCATTTT.

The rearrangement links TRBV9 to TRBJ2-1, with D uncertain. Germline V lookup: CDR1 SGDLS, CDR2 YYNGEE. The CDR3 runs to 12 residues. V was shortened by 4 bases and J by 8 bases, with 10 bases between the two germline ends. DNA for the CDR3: TGTGCCAGCAGCCTAAATTTGGATGAGCAGTTCTTC. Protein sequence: CASSLNLDEQFF.

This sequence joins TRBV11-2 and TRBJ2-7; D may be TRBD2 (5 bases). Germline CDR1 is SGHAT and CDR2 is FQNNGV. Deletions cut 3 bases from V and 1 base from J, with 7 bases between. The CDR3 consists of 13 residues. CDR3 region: CASSFRGSYEQYF. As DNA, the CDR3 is TGTGCCAGCAGCTTTCGGGGTTCCTACGAGCAGTACTTC.

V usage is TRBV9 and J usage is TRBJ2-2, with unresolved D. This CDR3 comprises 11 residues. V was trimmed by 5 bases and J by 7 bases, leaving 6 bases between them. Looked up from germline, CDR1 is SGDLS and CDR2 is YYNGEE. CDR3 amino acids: CASSQYGELFF. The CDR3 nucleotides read TGTGCCAGCAGTCAGTACGGGGAGCTGTTTTTT.

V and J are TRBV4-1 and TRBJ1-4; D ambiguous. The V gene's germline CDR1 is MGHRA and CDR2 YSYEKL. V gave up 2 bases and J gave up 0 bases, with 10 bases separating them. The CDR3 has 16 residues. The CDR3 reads CASSQSRVATNEKLFF. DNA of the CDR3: TGCGCCAGCAGCCAAAGTAGAGTTGCAACTAATGAAAAACTGTTTTTT.

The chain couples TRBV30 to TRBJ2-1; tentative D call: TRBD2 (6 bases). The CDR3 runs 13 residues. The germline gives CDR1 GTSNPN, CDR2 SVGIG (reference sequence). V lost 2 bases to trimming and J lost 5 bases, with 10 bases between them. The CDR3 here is CAWSLATDNEQFF. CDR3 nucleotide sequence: TGTGCCTGGAGTCTAGCGACAGACAATGAGCAGTTCTTC.

CDR3 nucleotides: TGTGCCAGCAGCTTAGACAGGGGGATCAATCAGCCCCAGCATTTT. It specifies CASSLDRGINQPQHF. V gene TRBV7-9 combines with J gene TRBJ1-5, with 8 nucleotides matching TRBD1. The CDR3 is 15 amino acids. Trimming cost V 1 base and J 3 bases; bases outside gene matches: 2. Germline lookup yields CDR1 SEHNR and CDR2 FQNEAQ (reference sequence).

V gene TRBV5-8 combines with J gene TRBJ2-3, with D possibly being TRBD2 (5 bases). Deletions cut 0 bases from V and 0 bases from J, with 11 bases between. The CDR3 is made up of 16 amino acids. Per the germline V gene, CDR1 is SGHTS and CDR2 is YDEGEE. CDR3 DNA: TGTGCCAGCAGCTTGGCCGGGCGGGCTAGCACAGATACGCAGTATTTT. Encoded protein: CASSLAGRASTDTQYF.

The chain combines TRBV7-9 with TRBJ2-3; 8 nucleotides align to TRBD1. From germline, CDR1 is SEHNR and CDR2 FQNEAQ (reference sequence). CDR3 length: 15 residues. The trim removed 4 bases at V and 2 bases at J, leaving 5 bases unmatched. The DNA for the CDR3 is TGTGCCAGCAGCTACTGGACAGGGTCCACAGATACGCAGTATTTT. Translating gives CASSYWTGSTDTQYF.

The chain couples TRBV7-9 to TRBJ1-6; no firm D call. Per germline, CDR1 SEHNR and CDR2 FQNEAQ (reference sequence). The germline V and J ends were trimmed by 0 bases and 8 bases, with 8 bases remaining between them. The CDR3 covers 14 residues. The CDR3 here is CASSLAGGYSPLHF. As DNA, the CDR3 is TGTGCCAGCAGCTTAGCAGGAGGGTATTCACCCCTCCACTTT. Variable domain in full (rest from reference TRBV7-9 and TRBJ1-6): DTGVSQNPRHKITKRGQNVTFRCDPISEHNRLYWYRQTLGQGPEFLTYFQNEAQLEKSRLLSDRFSAERPKGSFSTLEIQRTEQGDSAMYLCASSLAGGYSPLHFGNGTRLTVT.

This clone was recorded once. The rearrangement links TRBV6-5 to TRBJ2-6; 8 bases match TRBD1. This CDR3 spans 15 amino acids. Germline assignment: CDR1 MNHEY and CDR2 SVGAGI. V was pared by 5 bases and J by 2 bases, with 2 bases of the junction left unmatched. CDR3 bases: TGTGCCAGCAGTACGACAGGGGCTGGGGCCAACGTCCTGACTTTC. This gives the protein CASSTTGAGANVLTF.

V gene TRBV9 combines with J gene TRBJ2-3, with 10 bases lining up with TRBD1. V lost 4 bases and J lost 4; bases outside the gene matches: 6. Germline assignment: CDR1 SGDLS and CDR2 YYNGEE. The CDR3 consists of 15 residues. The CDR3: CASSFGQGGADTQYF. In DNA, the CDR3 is TGTGCCAGCAGCTTCGGACAGGGGGGTGCAGATACGCAGTATTTT.

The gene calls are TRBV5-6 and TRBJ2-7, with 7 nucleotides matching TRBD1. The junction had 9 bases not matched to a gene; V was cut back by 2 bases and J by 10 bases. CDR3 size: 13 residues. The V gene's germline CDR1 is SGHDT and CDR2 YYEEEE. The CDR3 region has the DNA TGTGCCAGCAGCTTAGGGGACAGCCAGCAACAGTACTTC. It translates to CASSLGDSQQQYF.